The 19 T cell receptor beta chains below come from one sample, sequenced in a study of shared clonotypes between healthy human individuals. The table came from immunoSEQ multiplex PCR; TCRdb's copy has only in-frame clones and leaves some out. The sample has roughly 2.5 million clones; approximately 92% are singletons. The sample taken for sequencing was naive CD4+ T cells sorted from blood. Subset defined: CD45RA+ positively selected. Every receptor here comes from a man younger than 30 in good health.

This chain joins TRBV5-1 and TRBJ2-7, with no clear D. Per the germline V gene, CDR1 is SGHRS and CDR2 is YFSETQ. V was trimmed by 0 bases and J by 0 bases, leaving 7 bases between them. The CDR3 is 14 residues long. The CDR3 spells CASSLEANSYEQYF. In DNA form, the CDR3 reads TGCGCCAGCAGCTTGGAGGCCAACTCCTACGAGCAGTACTTC.

The chain links TRBV6-5 to TRBJ2-7; TRBD1 agrees at 9 bases. After removal of 0 bases from V and 6 bases from J, the junction contained 6 bases not matched to a gene. This CDR3 comprises 15 residues. CDR1 is MNHEY and CDR2 is SVGAGI in the germline V gene. CDR3 protein: CASSYSQTGGIEQYF. The CDR3, as DNA: TGTGCCAGCAGTTACTCCCAGACAGGGGGAATCGAGCAGTACTTC.

The chain joins TRBV29-1 to TRBJ1-2, with 9 positions matching TRBD1. The CDR3 covers 12 residues. Unmatched junction bases numbered 7, after V lost 7 bases and J lost 7 bases. In germline, CDR1 is SQVTM, CDR2 ANQGSEA. CDR3 DNA sequence: TGCAGCGCTGGGGACAGGGAGGGTGGCTACACCTTC. Translating it yields CSAGDREGGYTF.

V is TRBV5-1 and J is TRBJ2-3; 7 nucleotides agree with TRBD2. J was trimmed by 4 bases and V by 2 bases; bases with no gene match: 13. This CDR3 spans 17 amino acids. Germline loops: CDR1 SGHRS, CDR2 YFSETQ. The DNA for the CDR3 is TGCGCCAGCAGCTTCAAGCCTAGCGGCCAATCGGCAGATACGCAGTATTTT. It yields the protein CASSFKPSGQSADTQYF.

This chain connects TRBV21-1 to TRBJ2-1; TRBD1, the D gene given by the table, was not confirmed from the DNA. TRBV21-1 is a known pseudogene. The CDR3 runs 16 residues. CDR3 bases: TGTGCCAGCACCACCTTCGGGGACAACAGGGGGAATGAGCAGTTCTTC. As protein: CASTTFGDNRGNEQFF.

Concerning this clone itself: The same CDR3 also results from other DNA sequences found in this sample. The chain links TRBV19 to TRBJ1-6; D call uncertain. CDR3 length equals 13 residues. Trimming stripped 3 bases from V and 7 bases from J, with 7 bases between. Germline V gene sequence: CDR1 LNHDA, CDR2 SQIVND (reference sequence). The CDR3 is CASSMGGNSPLHF. As DNA, the CDR3 is TGTGCCAGTAGTATGGGTGGAAATTCACCCCTCCACTTT.

The chain uses TRBV30 and TRBJ2-3; 9 bases map to TRBD1. Germline CDR1 and CDR2: GTSNPN and SVGIG (reference sequence). V lost 4 bases to trimming and J lost 4 bases; unmatched junction nucleotides: 12. The CDR3 covers 16 residues. CDR3 residues: CAWKSGTGSWADTQYF. The CDR3 DNA reads as TGTGCCTGGAAATCTGGGACAGGGAGTTGGGCAGATACGCAGTATTTT.

The chain employs TRBV27 and TRBJ2-7; 9 bases line up with TRBD1. V lost 4 bases to trimming and J lost 4 bases; unmatched junction nucleotides: 8. Germline CDR1 is MNHEY and CDR2 is SMNVEV (reference sequence). CDR3 length: 15 residues. The CDR3 DNA is TGTGCCAGCAGTTCGACAGGGGGGTTCTCTTACGAGCAGTACTTC. Protein: CASSSTGGFSYEQYF.

As regards this clone: Other DNA sequences in this specimen translate into the identical CDR3. The genes are TRBV5-1 and TRBJ2-3; 8 bases are a match to TRBD1. This CDR3 contains 14 residues. The V gene's germline CDR1 is SGHRS and CDR2 YFSETQ. With 0 bases clipped from V and 6 bases from J, the junction kept 3 bases outside the gene matches. Written as DNA, the CDR3 is TGCGCCAGCAGCTTGGGGCAGGGGGCGGATACGCAGTATTTT. It translates to CASSLGQGADTQYF.

The V call is TRBV19, the J call TRBJ2-5; D may be TRBD1 (5 bases). Deletions cut 2 bases from V and 4 bases from J, with 8 bases between. This CDR3 has 13 amino acids. Germline assignment: CDR1 LNHDA and CDR2 SQIVND (reference sequence). CDR3 amino acids: CASSIFQGETQYF. For the CDR3, the DNA is TGTGCCAGTAGTATATTCCAGGGAGAGACCCAGTACTTC.

This clone was detected once. This chain links TRBV2 with TRBJ2-7; D not certain. V was clipped by 4 bases and J by 0 bases, with 13 bases between them. The CDR3 contains 15 residues. Germline V CDR1 and CDR2: SNHLY, FYNNEI. CDR3 residues: CASSASPAISYEQYF. As DNA, the CDR3 is TGTGCCAGCAGTGCGAGCCCGGCTATCTCCTACGAGCAGTACTTC.

The rearrangement joins TRBV19 to TRBJ2-7; 9 bases match TRBD2. CDR3 size: 15 residues. Germline loops: CDR1 LNHDA, CDR2 SQIVND (reference sequence). Trimming removed 4 bases from V and 2 bases from J; junction bases left unmatched: 6. The CDR3 DNA sequence: TGTGCCAGTAGTAAGTCGGCGGGAGGGGCCTACGAGCAGTACTTC. The encoded protein is CASSKSAGGAYEQYF.

Remarks on this clone: Other DNA sequences in this sample translate to the same CDR3. The chain links TRBV10-3 to TRBJ2-3; no firm D call. The CDR3 contains 11 residues. CDR1 and CDR2 (germline): ENHRY, SYGVKD. With 4 bases removed from V and 6 bases from J, the gap between germline ends came to 5 bases. The CDR3 sequence is CAISASDTQYF. CDR3 nucleotide sequence: TGTGCCATCAGTGCGTCCGATACGCAGTATTTT.

The chain couples TRBV2 to TRBJ1-3, with D possibly matching TRBD1 (5 bases). V dropped 0 bases and J dropped 7 bases, with 13 bases sitting between them. The CDR3 is 15 amino acids. Germline V lookup: CDR1 SNHLY, CDR2 FYNNEI. CDR3 sequence: CASSEAWAGGNTIYF. The CDR3 DNA reads TGTGCCAGCAGTGAAGCGTGGGCCGGGGGGAACACCATATATTTT.

This rearrangement joins TRBV10-1 to TRBJ1-1; 7 bases are a match to TRBD1. The CDR3 is 15 residues long. Germline assignment: CDR1 WNHNN and CDR2 SYGVQD (reference sequence). Trimming at V came to 5 bases and at J to 4 bases, leaving 10 bases not matched to a gene. This chain's CDR3 is CASSNTGAALTEAFF. CDR3 sequence (DNA): TGCGCCAGCAGTAACACAGGGGCCGCACTCACTGAAGCTTTCTTT.

The rearrangement joins TRBV5-1 to TRBJ2-7; 8 bases map to TRBD1. This CDR3 contains 15 residues. Germline V gene sequence: CDR1 SGHRS, CDR2 YFSETQ. The V and J ends lost 1 base and 3 bases, in that order; junction bases with no gene match: 6. CDR3 protein: CASSLKTGVLYEQYF. As DNA, the CDR3 is TGCGCCAGCAGCTTGAAGACAGGGGTCCTCTACGAGCAGTACTTC.

This clone came up a few times. Other DNA sequences within the sample encode an identical CDR3. The chain combines TRBV5-1 with TRBJ2-3, with unresolved D. V was pared by 2 bases and J by 0 bases, with 1 base between. This CDR3 has 12 residues. Germline V CDR1 and CDR2: SGHRS, YFSETQ. The CDR3 DNA sequence: TGCGCCAGCAGCTTCAGCACAGATACGCAGTATTTT. This codes for CASSFSTDTQYF. The whole variable domain, filled in from reference TRBV5-1 and TRBJ2-3, reads KAGVTQTPRYLIKTRGQQVTLSCSPISGHRSVSWYQQTPGQGLQFLFEYFSETQRNKGNFPGRFSGRQFSNSRSEMNVSTLELGDSALYLCASSFSTDTQYFGPGTRLTVL.

Concerning this clone itself: At the DNA level, this CDR3 is encoded by other sequences in the same sample as well. The genes are TRBV5-1 and TRBJ2-1; D is undetermined. V dropped 0 bases and J dropped 5 bases, with 6 bases sitting between them. Germline CDR1 SGHRS, CDR2 YFSETQ. CDR3 size: 13 residues. The CDR3 loop reads CASSLGPNNEQFF. Written as DNA, the CDR3 is TGCGCCAGCAGCTTGGGTCCGAACAATGAGCAGTTCTTC.

V gene TRBV2 combines with J gene TRBJ2-1; the match to TRBD2 covers 9 bases. The germline V gene has CDR1 SNHLY and CDR2 FYNNEI. Germline trimming cut 7 bases from V and 0 bases from J; bases unmatched to any gene: 1. CDR3 length: 14 residues. The CDR3 coding sequence is TGTGCCAGCAAAGCGGGAGGCTCCTACAATGAGCAGTTCTTC. Protein sequence: CASKAGGSYNEQFF. Full variable domain (rest looked up from reference TRBV2 and TRBJ2-1): EPEVTQTPSHQVTQMGQEVILRCVPISNHLYFYWYRQILGQKVEFLVSFYNNEISEKSEIFDDQFSVERPDGSNFTLKIRSTKLEDSAMYFCASKAGGSYNEQFFGPGTRLTVL.